This T cell receptor beta chain originates from a study of blood T cell repertoires in COVID-19. Study summary: PBMCs, B-cell-depleted T cells, or T cells were the source of the cDNA or gDNA that made up the material.

Participant age was roughly 18 to 89 years, and participants resided in fewer than 30 US areas. Study processing details: Counts of nucleated cells, estimated from reference gene primer amplification, were obtained. Profiled with immunoSEQ multiplex PCR; TCRdb holds only in-frame clones, not every one. V and J calls and clone size follow that table, whereas D and trimming were derived from the DNA. Of under 350,000 clones listed, 70% to 90% are singletons. The germline V gene encodes CDR1 DFQATT and CDR2 SNEGSKA (reference sequence). V gave up 2 bases and J gave up 5 bases, with 6 bases separating them. The CDR3 is 11 residues long.

The sample taken for sequencing was PBMCs or T cells enriched from blood (not recorded which). This chain links TRBV20-1 with TRBJ1-2; D uncertain. The clonotype comes from a woman between 35 and 50 years old with acute COVID-19. The CDR3 DNA reads as TGCAGTGCTAGATCTGAGTATGGCTACACCTTC. This encodes CSARSEYGYTF.